Below are 8 T cell receptor beta chains sequenced from a single sample in a study of identical twins. MiXCR was run by TCRdb on the 5' RACE reads, yielding one entry per CDR3 protein. Of 400,000 to 500,000 distinct CDR3 sequences in the sample, roughly an eighth were seen once. The data were also submitted as part of a second study, on yellow fever vaccine responses in identical twins.

Source material: CD4+ T cells sorted from blood. The origin of the receptors is a woman aged 18-35 years in good health.

This clonotype was seen a few times. The V and J genes are TRBV11-2 and TRBJ2-1; TRBD2 matches 7 bases. J was trimmed by 8 bases and V by 1 base; bases with no gene match: 8. The CDR3 runs 15 residues. Germline V gene data show CDR1 as SGHAT and CDR2 as FQNNGV. CDR3 DNA sequence: TGTGCCAGCAGCTTAGCAGCGGGGCGAAGCGATGAGCAGTTCTTC. Translation: CASSLAAGRSDEQFF.

The chain uses TRBV29-1 and TRBJ2-7; 10 bases align to TRBD2. The CDR3 runs to 14 residues. Per the germline V gene, CDR1 is SQVTM and CDR2 is ANQGSEA. V dropped 6 bases and J dropped 1; count of bases not matched to a gene: 6. The chain's CDR3 is CSVPTSGVSYEQYF. The CDR3 DNA sequence: TGCAGCGTGCCCACTAGCGGGGTTTCCTACGAGCAGTACTTC.

V and J are TRBV27 and TRBJ2-1, with D hard to call. The CDR3 has 14 residues. In germline, CDR1 is MNHEY, CDR2 SMNVEV (reference sequence). V was cut by 2 bases and J by 8 bases, with 13 bases left in between. The CDR3 protein is CASSLSPSPHEQFF. The CDR3 nucleotides are TGTGCCAGCAGTTTAAGCCCAAGCCCCCATGAGCAGTTCTTC.

This clonotype has at least ten counts. This sequence joins TRBV25-1 and TRBJ2-7; D is uncertain. The V gene's germline CDR1 is MGHDK and CDR2 SYGVNS. The CDR3 covers 14 residues. V lost 3 bases and J 2 bases, leaving 11 bases between the germline ends. The CDR3 region has the DNA TGTGCCAGCAGTGATCATGGCGGAACCTACGAGCAGTACTTC. Its protein product is CASSDHGGTYEQYF.

The chain recombines TRBV20-1 with TRBJ2-1; either TRBD1 or TRBD2 may fit D (5 bases each). V was pared by 5 bases and J by 2 bases, with 13 bases between. The CDR3 covers 14 residues. Germline V lookup: CDR1 DFQATT, CDR2 SNEGSKA (reference sequence). CDR3 protein: CSAPPRETYNEQFF. The CDR3 bases are TGCAGTGCTCCCCCCAGGGAGACCTACAATGAGCAGTTCTTC.

A few counts support this clonotype. The V and J genes are TRBV27 and TRBJ2-5; D possibly corresponds to TRBD1 (5 bases). Trimming cost V 1 base and J 2 bases, with 26 bases left between them. CDR3 length equals 20 residues. CDR1 is MNHEY and CDR2 is SMNVEV in the germline V gene (reference sequence). The CDR3 region has the DNA TGTGCCAGCAGTTTATATGGGGTGACTCACTCCTTGGGGCTACAAGAGACCCAGTACTTC. Translation gives CASSLYGVTHSLGLQETQYF.

This clonotype was counted at least ten times. V usage is TRBV15 and J usage is TRBJ2-2, with D possibly being TRBD2 (5 bases). Germline loops: CDR1 LNHNV, CDR2 YYDKDF (reference sequence). The CDR3 extends over 15 amino acids. With 5 bases removed from V and 3 bases from J, the gap between germline ends came to 13 bases. CDR3 in amino acids: CATSPQRTDTGELFF. Written as DNA, the CDR3 is TGTGCCACCAGCCCCCAAAGGACTGACACCGGGGAGCTGTTTTTT.

This clonotype was counted only a few times. The J gene is TRBJ1-2, the V gene TRBV30; D gene ambiguous. Germline-derived CDR1 and CDR2 are GTSNPN and SVGIG (reference sequence). This CDR3 spans 13 amino acids. The germline V and J ends were trimmed by 1 base and 4 bases, with 10 bases remaining between them. In DNA form, the CDR3 reads TGTGCCTGGAGTGCGGGTCACGGCTATGGCTACACCTTC. Protein sequence: CAWSAGHGYGYTF.